This T cell receptor beta chain is drawn from a study of cytomegalovirus exposure and HLA in healthy donors (TCRdb year 2017). Study-wide context: In an earlier analysis of around 540 of the donors, 276 Gb of sequence data and 90 million to 120 million unique TCR beta sequences from roughly 180 million T cells were reported. An early release that covered 640 HLA-typed donors contained around 300 gigabases of sequencing data and 80 million or so unique TCR sequences. Among the approximately 400 genotyped donors, about 83% belonged to the genetic ancestry cluster associated with self-reported Caucasian donors. The study was designed to test whether signatures of past pathogen exposure could be identified by cataloging public T cell receptors. The study profiled the T cell repertoires of some 610 subjects by immunosequencing and related them to cytomegalovirus serostatus. Besides the first cohort of 500 to 700 subjects, a separate validation cohort made up of over 95 different subjects was used. To predict cytomegalovirus infection status, the study brought together high-throughput TCR immunosequencing, statistical association of individual TCRs with disease status, and machine learning. A later analysis re-examined previously published TCR beta repertoires from just over 650 donors and added high-resolution HLA genotyping to investigate patterns of TCR occurrence. Rather than drawing on any new phenotypic data, the later analysis identified candidate immune exposures from TCR beta sequences and the way those sequences occurred across donors. An earlier analysis of 587 of the donors used high-throughput TCR beta sequencing to judge whether each TCR beta V gene segment behaved as functional or pseudogenic. Donor age, sex, ethnicity and CMV serostatus were compiled alongside the repertoire data. Genome-wide SNP genotypes for about 55% of the roughly 670 donors were used in a later genetic analysis, which treated that subset as a discovery cohort. All discovery cohort repertoires had been generated using a single sequencing platform. Both class I and class II loci were covered by HLA typing, at four-digit resolution. The number of typed donors differed by locus: about 620-630 for A, B, C, DRB1 and DQB1; 500 to 550 for DQA1; 606 for DPA1; and 400 to 480 for DPB1. Because of strong linkage in the cohort, roughly five DR-DQ haplotypes were treated as single units for association and clustering. Among 300 to 500 genotyped donors of the cohort, an average of around 240,000 unique TCR beta nucleotide sequences was sequenced per donor, of which about 19% were non-productive. Broad study findings and their caveats: An association between a missense DCLRE1C variant and V-gene and J-gene trimming of TCR beta chains was found in a later genetic analysis and replicated in an independent cohort. The earlier analysis of approximately 540 of the donors excluded about 16 rarely observed V segments, including chromosome 9 orphons, because counts were too low. Sequencing depth was assumed to be roughly uniform across donors in the presence/absence analyses, though that assumption may not hold. In a later analysis, most CMV-associated TCR beta chains were found to appear HLA-restricted, with HLA associations seemingly driven largely by CMV exposure. A later analysis associated approximately 17,000 TCR beta sequences with specific HLA alleles at a false discovery rate of 0.05. This cohort had only TCR beta chains sequenced, and the lack of alpha or paired-chain data limited which features could be detected. Correlated functional status among segregating V segments might be attributable to linkage disequilibrium, but an unknown experimental factor could not be ruled out. Because the 87-base-pair reads could not distinguish some IMGT-functional V segments, including TRBV6-2 and TRBV6-3, those segments were excluded. In both the original and validation cohorts, the classifier was reported to diagnose cytomegalovirus status with high specificity and sensitivity. A group of highly shared sequence variants was considered likely to be a technical artifact of the sequencing pipeline. Because HLA typing was missing for some donors at each locus, association tests included only the typed subset. Most TCR sequences were seen in very few donors, while some public TCRs were found in many individuals. In a later analysis, TCR association rates were found to vary across HLA loci, with the most associated TCRs seen for DRB1 alleles and the fewest for HLA-C alleles. According to a later analysis, parvovirus B19, influenza, CMV and Epstein-Barr virus appeared linked to several top co-occurrence clusters. In an earlier analysis of approximately 590 of the donors, most TCR beta V segments appeared in productive rearrangements about 87% or about 30% of the time, broadly matching IMGT annotations. According to a later genetic analysis, donors in an Asian-associated ancestry cluster had fewer N-insertions in productive TCRs than the roughly 660-donor mean. Immune exposure information for the cohort was limited to CMV serostatus. A further reported finding was that TCR beta sequences accurately predicted the HLA-A and HLA-B alleles for most subjects in the first cohort. A later analysis found that HLA-associated TCR beta chains were more clonally expanded and had lower generation probabilities than equally common non-associated chains. The authors suggested that the approach could potentially be extended to other disease states and immunological phenotypes. When HLA alleles, especially DR and DQ, strongly co-occurred, TCR associations were difficult to assign to individual alleles. The study listed 170 or so TCR beta chains as associated with cytomegalovirus. In vitro tests confirmed that a few of the cytomegalovirus-associated TCR beta chains recognize cytomegalovirus antigens.

Looking up the germline V gene yields CDR1 SGHRS and CDR2 YFSETQ. Germline trimming: 0 bases from V, 0 bases from J; junction bases outside gene matches: 2. The CDR3, from cysteine to phenylalanine, totals 15 residues. Only CDR3 DNA is held: 45 bases, read in frame from base 1. The cohort consisted of 666 healthy bone marrow donors. At the time of sampling, all cohort members were nominally healthy, though unrecorded immune exposures were likely present. The donor was CMV seronegative and was included in the group of about 350 seronegative cohort members. Every donor gave a peripheral blood sample, and the peripheral blood mononuclear cells from that sample were used for TCR beta sequencing. Genomic DNA was extracted from the blood cell samples with the Qiagen DNeasy Blood Extraction Kit. With regard to this clone: Its specific antigen is unknown. Within one base of it there is no much larger clone, and no base qualities were kept.

Library method: the immunoSEQ multiplex PCR assay. A mixture of 60 forward primers for TCR Vbeta segments and 13 reverse primers for TCR Jbeta segments was used in the multiplex PCR. The CDR3 region of rearranged TCR beta genes was amplified from genomic DNA by a multiplex PCR assay. On the Illumina HiSeq System, the amplified TCR beta libraries were sequenced as 87-base-pair reads. The study's processing was this. A later analysis tallied 75 million to 85 million unique TCR beta chains across the 600 to 700 repertoires, and around 12 million of those chains were shared by two or more donors. Raw reads were error-corrected and collapsed into unique sequences with a nearest-neighbor algorithm that merged closely related sequences to remove PCR and sequencing errors. V, D and J gene segments were assigned by aligning CDR3 sequences to IMGT reference sequences. For a sequence to be retained, a match of at least six nucleotides was required to both a V gene segment and a J gene segment. Rearrangements were called productive when the CDR3 lacked stop codons and stayed in frame with V and J; all others were non-productive. CDR3 was defined according to IMGT convention as the region running from the second conserved V-encoded cysteine to the conserved J-encoded phenylalanine. In an earlier analysis of around 540 of the donors, sequences lacking an unambiguous match to a single V gene segment were excluded. An earlier analysis of some 610 of the donors called V segments functional above 56.7% productive rearrangements and segregating when the between-donor standard deviation exceeded 5%. A statistical classification framework was built for diagnosing cytomegalovirus status from the catalog of TCR beta chain sequences. A later analysis assigned V and J genes by comparing TCR nucleotide sequences with IMGT/GENE-DB human TR gene sequences. A later analysis assigned CDR3 sequences and most-parsimonious VDJ recombination scenarios with the TCRdist pipeline. In a later analysis, every TCR beta chain was defined by the combination of its CDR3 amino acid sequence and its V-gene family, and reads without a unique V-gene family were dropped. In a later analysis, 450 to 600 highly shared, low-generation-probability nucleotide sequences were removed to address suspected cross-contamination and a sequencing artifact. A later analysis calculated a clonal expansion index for each public chain from normalized within-repertoire ranks of inferred template counts. In a later analysis, generation probabilities were computed using a VDJ recombination model fitted to out-of-frame rearrangements, and the results were checked against IGoR. Hypergeometric tests were used in a later analysis to score TCR-TCR, TCR-HLA and TCR-CMV co-occurrence, with a repertoire-size bias correction applied to the TCR pairs. In a later analysis, false discovery rates were estimated by permuting HLA or CMV assignments 20 times. In a later analysis, co-occurring TCRs were grouped with DBSCAN, and TCRdist sequence similarity was added when clustering was performed within HLA-allele-positive subsets. Repertoires with fewer than 30,000 or more than 120,000 public chains, plus five repertoires with anomalous nucleotide sharing, were excluded from co-occurrence clustering. TCRdb retrieved this table from immuneACCESS and kept in-frame rearrangements only. Not all clones are present; in checked studies, unresolved V genes account for under half, and no reason is known for the remainder. D and trimming come from the DNA, and the V and J calls and clone size come from that table. This sample is represented by roughly 130,000 clones; roughly 88% of them were singletons. The ten largest make up approximately 2.4% of the sample.

This TCR derives from a middle-aged man in good health and CMV-seronegative. The chain joins TRBV5-1 to TRBJ2-7, and 8 bases in between align with TRBD1. Sequenced: PBMCs. This receptor has the CDR3 CASSLGQGASYEQYF. The DNA sequence is as follows: TGCGCCAGCAGCTTGGGGCAGGGGGCCTCCTACGAGCAGTACTTC.